These 7 T cell receptor beta chains share one sample of origin, sequenced in a study of T cell responses to AZD1222 COVID-19 vaccine. Clones were read by immunoSEQ multiplex PCR, and TCRdb kept only the in-frame ones, dropping some. The data show around 89,000 clones, about nine tenths seen once. The sample consisted of peripheral blood, taken on day 0 of AZD1222 vaccination. These receptors all come from an adult in good health.

This chain uses TRBV5-6 with TRBJ2-7, with 11 positions matching TRBD2. The CDR3 is made up of 14 amino acids. The V segment lost 0 bases and the J segment 4 bases; nucleotides outside the gene matches: 0. CDR1 is SGHDT, CDR2 YYEEEE, per germline. The CDR3 is CASSLASGRYEQYF. The CDR3 DNA is TGTGCCAGCAGCTTGGCTAGCGGGAGGTACGAGCAGTACTTC.

J is TRBJ2-2 and V is TRBV7-2; 11 positions match TRBD2. Germline V gene sequence: CDR1 SGHTA, CDR2 FQGNSA. The CDR3 contains 16 residues. Germline trimming cut 5 bases from V and 6 bases from J; bases unmatched to any gene: 8. CDR3 sequence reads: CASSSSGGAVAGELFF. For the CDR3, the DNA is TGTGCCAGCAGCAGTAGCGGGGGGGCCGTTGCCGGGGAGCTGTTTTTT.

The CDR3 nucleotides read TGTGCCAGCAGCCAAGGACAGGGATGGTACGAGCAGTACTTC. It codes for CASSQGQGWYEQYF. This chain uses TRBV14 with TRBJ2-7, with 7 positions matching TRBD1. The CDR3 runs 14 residues. Germline trimming cut 1 base from V and 4 bases from J; bases unmatched to any gene: 4. CDR1 and CDR2 (germline): SGHDN, FVKESK.

This rearrangement joins TRBV2 to TRBJ2-5; 8 bases align to TRBD2. This CDR3 has 14 residues. Trimming removed 8 bases from V and 7 bases from J; junction bases left unmatched: 12. Germline lookup yields CDR1 SNHLY and CDR2 FYNNEI. CDR3 nucleotides: TGTGCCAGCCTTCTTAACGCGGGGGGTGGGACCCAGTACTTC. Translation gives CASLLNAGGGTQYF.

The gene calls are TRBV3-1 (or the pseudogene TRBV3-2) and TRBJ2-3; 11 bases align to TRBD2. The CDR3 is 18 amino acids. Looked up from germline, CDR1 is LGHDT and CDR2 is YNNKEL (reference sequence). The trim removed 0 bases at V and 2 bases at J, leaving 7 bases unmatched. Here the CDR3 reads CASSQERTSGSATDTQYF. CDR3 coding DNA: TGTGCCAGCAGCCAAGAAAGGACTAGCGGGTCCGCCACAGATACGCAGTATTTT.

The gene calls are TRBV7-9 and TRBJ2-3; 7 bases fit TRBD1. The trim removed 4 bases at V and 4 bases at J, leaving 8 bases unmatched. The CDR3 consists of 15 residues. CDR1 and CDR2 (germline): SEHNR, FQNEAQ (reference sequence). In nucleotides, the CDR3 is TGTGCCAGCAGCTCACAGGGGATCGCGGCAGATACGCAGTATTTT. Amino acids: CASSSQGIAADTQYF. Using reference TRBV7-9 and TRBJ2-3 for the parts outside the CDR3, the full variable domain is DTGVSQNPRHKITKRGQNVTFRCDPISEHNRLYWYRQTLGQGPEFLTYFQNEAQLEKSRLLSDRFSAERPKGSFSTLEIQRTEQGDSAMYLCASSSQGIAADTQYFGPGTRLTVL.

V usage is TRBV7-9 and J usage is TRBJ2-1, with D perhaps matching TRBD1 (5 bases). CDR3 size: 16 residues. V shed 2 bases and J shed 7 bases, with 18 bases lying between them. Germline V gene sequence: CDR1 SEHNR, CDR2 FQNEAQ (reference sequence). This CDR3 is CASSLIGAGKWNEQFF. CDR3 DNA sequence: TGTGCCAGCAGCTTAATTGGGGCAGGGAAGTGGAATGAGCAGTTCTTC. The full variable domain, rest sourced from reference TRBV7-9 and TRBJ2-1, is DTGVSQNPRHKITKRGQNVTFRCDPISEHNRLYWYRQTLGQGPEFLTYFQNEAQLEKSRLLSDRFSAERPKGSFSTLEIQRTEQGDSAMYLCASSLIGAGKWNEQFFGPGTRLTVL.